The present T cell receptor beta chain was sequenced within a study of T cell repertoires in cytomegalovirus infection. In the study overall: It was the public TCR beta signatures that indicated both CMV infection and matching HLA type.

In TCRdb, the reads were re-called with MiXCR into one record per CDR3 protein. The sample has approximately 630,000 distinct CDR3 sequences; around 24% are singletons. Germline loops: CDR1 MNHNY, CDR2 SVGAGI (reference sequence). V shed 0 bases, J shed 4 bases, and the junction held 2 bases outside the gene matches. This CDR3 is 17 amino acids long. Findings and limits, study-wide: Public TCR beta family frequency separated CMV-and-HLA carriers, including in an independent cohort. The ex vivo response was dominated by HLA-C-restricted CMV-specific TCR beta clonotypes.

To note about this clonotype: Its antigen is currently unknown.

The sequence came from a human donor in good health (CMV status not recorded). Some clones in this sample may be carry-over from other donors' samples. Material for sequencing was CD8+ T cells from PBMCs. The chain recombines TRBV6-6 with TRBJ2-2; 13 bases are a match to TRBD2. In nucleotides, the CDR3 is TGTGCCAGCAGTTACTCGACTAGCGGGGGGACCACCGGGGAGCTGTTTTTT. Translating it yields CASSYSTSGGTTGELFF.